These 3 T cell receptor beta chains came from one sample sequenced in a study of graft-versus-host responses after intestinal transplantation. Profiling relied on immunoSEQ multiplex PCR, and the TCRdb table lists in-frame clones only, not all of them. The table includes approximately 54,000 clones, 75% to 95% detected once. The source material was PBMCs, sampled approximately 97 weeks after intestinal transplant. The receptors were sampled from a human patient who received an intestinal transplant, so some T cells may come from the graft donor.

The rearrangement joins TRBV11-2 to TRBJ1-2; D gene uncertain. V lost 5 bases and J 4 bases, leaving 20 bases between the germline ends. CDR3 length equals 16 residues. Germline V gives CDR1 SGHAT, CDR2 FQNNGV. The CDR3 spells CASSPPDIEAVYGYTF. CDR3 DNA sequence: TGTGCCAGCAGCCCGCCCGACATCGAGGCCGTCTATGGCTACACCTTC.

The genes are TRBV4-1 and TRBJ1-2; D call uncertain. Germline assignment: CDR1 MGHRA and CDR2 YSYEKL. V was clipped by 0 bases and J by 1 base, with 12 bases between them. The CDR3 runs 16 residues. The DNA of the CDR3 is TGCGCCAGCAGCCAAGAGGGTGGGGTTCTTAACTATGGCTACACCTTC. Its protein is CASSQEGGVLNYGYTF.

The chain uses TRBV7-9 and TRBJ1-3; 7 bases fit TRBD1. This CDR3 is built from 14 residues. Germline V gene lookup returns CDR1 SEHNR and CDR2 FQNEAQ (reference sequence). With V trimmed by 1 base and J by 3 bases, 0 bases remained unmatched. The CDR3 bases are TGTGCCAGCAGCTTAGACAGGGGTGGAAACACCATATATTTT. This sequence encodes CASSLDRGGNTIYF. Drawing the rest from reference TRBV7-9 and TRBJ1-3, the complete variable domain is DTGVSQNPRHKITKRGQNVTFRCDPISEHNRLYWYRQTLGQGPEFLTYFQNEAQLEKSRLLSDRFSAERPKGSFSTLEIQRTEQGDSAMYLCASSLDRGGNTIYFGEGSWLTVV.